This T cell receptor (beta chain) was sequenced during a study of long-term antiretroviral therapy in people with HIV. Germline loops: CDR1 MNHNS, CDR2 SASEGT. CDR3 length: 14 residues. Germline trimming cut 3 bases from V and 7 bases from J; bases unmatched to any gene: 3. Sampling of each donor yielded at least one pre-ART PBMC sample and at least two post-ART PBMC samples. With survey level as its setting, the immunoSEQ assay was v3.0. Generated by immunoSEQ multiplex PCR, the TCRdb table keeps only in-frame clones and is missing some. The table lists under 40,000 clones, 75% to 85% of them singletons.

The clonotype was recovered from a young man with HIV. This chain connects TRBV6-1 to TRBJ1-6, with 7 bases identical to TRBD1. This material consisted of unsorted PBMCs, taken 0.3 years after starting antiretroviral therapy. CDR3 nucleotide sequence: TGTGCCAGCAGTGATGACAGGGAAAATTCACCCCTCCACTTT. Protein sequence: CASSDDRENSPLHF.